Listed below are T cell receptor beta chains from one sample, sequenced in a study of blood T cell repertoires in COVID-19. TCRdb's table, derived via immunoSEQ multiplex PCR, lists solely in-frame clones and lacks some. The data hold some 530,000 clones, with 80% to 90% observed a single time. The specimen was PBMCs or T cells enriched from blood (not recorded which). Receptors originate from a woman in her sixties who had recovered from COVID-19. CDR3s include the opening cysteine and the closing phenylalanine or tryptophan. Fields, in order: V gene, D gene, clone size, J gene, CDR3 protein, CDR3 DNA. The D gene is left open where the match is weak. A row's size may be missing; if present it is once, few, many or a size class.

TRBV4-2	.	.	TRBJ2-3	CASSPQHGGGDTQYF	TGTGCCAGCAGCCCCCAGCATGGCGGCGGAGATACGCAGTATTTT
TRBV19	TRBD2	once	TRBJ2-1	CASSPAGGVTYNEQFF	TGTGCCAGTAGTCCGGCTGGGGGGGTAACCTACAATGAGCAGTTCTTC
TRBV2	TRBD1	.	TRBJ1-5	CASSQDRSNQPQHF	TGTGCCAGCAGTCAGGACAGGAGCAATCAGCCCCAGCATTTT
TRBV10-2	.	.	TRBJ1-4	CASAPRSGNEKLFF	TGCGCCAGCGCCCCTAGATCGGGGAATGAAAAACTGTTTTTT
TRBV27	.	.	TRBJ2-7	CASSGAARLGQYF	TGTGCCAGCAGTGGGGCCGCCCGGCTGGGGCAGTACTTC
TRBV7-2	TRBD2	.	TRBJ2-2	CASSSIAGAGELFF	TGTGCCAGCAGCTCTATAGCGGGGGCCGGGGAGCTGTTTTTT
TRBV24-1	.	once	TRBJ1-6	CATSDPPLEGFNSPLHF	TGTGCCACCAGTGATCCCCCTCTAGAGGGCTTCAATTCACCCCTCCACTTT
TRBV24-1	TRBD1	.	TRBJ2-1	CATLDRWGNEQFF	TGTGCCACTTTGGACAGGTGGGGCAATGAGCAGTTCTTC
TRBV6-4	.	.	TRBJ2-3	CASSDEHRSSRTDTQYF	TGTGCCAGCAGTGACGAACACAGGAGTTCTCGCACAGATACGCAGTATTTT
TRBV5-1	.	.	TRBJ2-3	CASSPIDKTLGTQYF	TGCGCCAGCAGCCCCATCGACAAAACCCTTGGGACGCAGTATTTT
TRBV6-5	.	.	TRBJ2-7	CASSYGETGYEQYF	TGTGCCAGCAGTTACGGGGAAACAGGGTACGAGCAGTACTTC
TRBV12-3/TRBV12-4	.	.	TRBJ2-1	CASAPGVTNEQFF	TGTGCCAGCGCCCCGGGGGTGACGAATGAGCAGTTCTTC
TRBV2	TRBD1	.	TRBJ1-1	CASSPGTADTEAFF	TGTGCCAGCAGTCCCGGGACAGCGGATACTGAAGCTTTCTTT
TRBV18	TRBD1	once	TRBJ1-2	CASSMDRVNFNYGYTF	TGTGCCAGCTCTATGGACAGGGTGAACTTTAACTATGGCTACACCTTC
TRBV5-1	.	.	TRBJ1-6	CASSLVPQGIGNSPLHF	TGCGCCAGCAGCTTGGTTCCACAGGGTATAGGTAATTCACCCCTCCACTTT
TRBV5-1	.	.	TRBJ2-7	CASTRSGSSSYEQYF	TGCGCCAGCACCCGTTCCGGGTCTAGCTCCTACGAGCAGTACTTC